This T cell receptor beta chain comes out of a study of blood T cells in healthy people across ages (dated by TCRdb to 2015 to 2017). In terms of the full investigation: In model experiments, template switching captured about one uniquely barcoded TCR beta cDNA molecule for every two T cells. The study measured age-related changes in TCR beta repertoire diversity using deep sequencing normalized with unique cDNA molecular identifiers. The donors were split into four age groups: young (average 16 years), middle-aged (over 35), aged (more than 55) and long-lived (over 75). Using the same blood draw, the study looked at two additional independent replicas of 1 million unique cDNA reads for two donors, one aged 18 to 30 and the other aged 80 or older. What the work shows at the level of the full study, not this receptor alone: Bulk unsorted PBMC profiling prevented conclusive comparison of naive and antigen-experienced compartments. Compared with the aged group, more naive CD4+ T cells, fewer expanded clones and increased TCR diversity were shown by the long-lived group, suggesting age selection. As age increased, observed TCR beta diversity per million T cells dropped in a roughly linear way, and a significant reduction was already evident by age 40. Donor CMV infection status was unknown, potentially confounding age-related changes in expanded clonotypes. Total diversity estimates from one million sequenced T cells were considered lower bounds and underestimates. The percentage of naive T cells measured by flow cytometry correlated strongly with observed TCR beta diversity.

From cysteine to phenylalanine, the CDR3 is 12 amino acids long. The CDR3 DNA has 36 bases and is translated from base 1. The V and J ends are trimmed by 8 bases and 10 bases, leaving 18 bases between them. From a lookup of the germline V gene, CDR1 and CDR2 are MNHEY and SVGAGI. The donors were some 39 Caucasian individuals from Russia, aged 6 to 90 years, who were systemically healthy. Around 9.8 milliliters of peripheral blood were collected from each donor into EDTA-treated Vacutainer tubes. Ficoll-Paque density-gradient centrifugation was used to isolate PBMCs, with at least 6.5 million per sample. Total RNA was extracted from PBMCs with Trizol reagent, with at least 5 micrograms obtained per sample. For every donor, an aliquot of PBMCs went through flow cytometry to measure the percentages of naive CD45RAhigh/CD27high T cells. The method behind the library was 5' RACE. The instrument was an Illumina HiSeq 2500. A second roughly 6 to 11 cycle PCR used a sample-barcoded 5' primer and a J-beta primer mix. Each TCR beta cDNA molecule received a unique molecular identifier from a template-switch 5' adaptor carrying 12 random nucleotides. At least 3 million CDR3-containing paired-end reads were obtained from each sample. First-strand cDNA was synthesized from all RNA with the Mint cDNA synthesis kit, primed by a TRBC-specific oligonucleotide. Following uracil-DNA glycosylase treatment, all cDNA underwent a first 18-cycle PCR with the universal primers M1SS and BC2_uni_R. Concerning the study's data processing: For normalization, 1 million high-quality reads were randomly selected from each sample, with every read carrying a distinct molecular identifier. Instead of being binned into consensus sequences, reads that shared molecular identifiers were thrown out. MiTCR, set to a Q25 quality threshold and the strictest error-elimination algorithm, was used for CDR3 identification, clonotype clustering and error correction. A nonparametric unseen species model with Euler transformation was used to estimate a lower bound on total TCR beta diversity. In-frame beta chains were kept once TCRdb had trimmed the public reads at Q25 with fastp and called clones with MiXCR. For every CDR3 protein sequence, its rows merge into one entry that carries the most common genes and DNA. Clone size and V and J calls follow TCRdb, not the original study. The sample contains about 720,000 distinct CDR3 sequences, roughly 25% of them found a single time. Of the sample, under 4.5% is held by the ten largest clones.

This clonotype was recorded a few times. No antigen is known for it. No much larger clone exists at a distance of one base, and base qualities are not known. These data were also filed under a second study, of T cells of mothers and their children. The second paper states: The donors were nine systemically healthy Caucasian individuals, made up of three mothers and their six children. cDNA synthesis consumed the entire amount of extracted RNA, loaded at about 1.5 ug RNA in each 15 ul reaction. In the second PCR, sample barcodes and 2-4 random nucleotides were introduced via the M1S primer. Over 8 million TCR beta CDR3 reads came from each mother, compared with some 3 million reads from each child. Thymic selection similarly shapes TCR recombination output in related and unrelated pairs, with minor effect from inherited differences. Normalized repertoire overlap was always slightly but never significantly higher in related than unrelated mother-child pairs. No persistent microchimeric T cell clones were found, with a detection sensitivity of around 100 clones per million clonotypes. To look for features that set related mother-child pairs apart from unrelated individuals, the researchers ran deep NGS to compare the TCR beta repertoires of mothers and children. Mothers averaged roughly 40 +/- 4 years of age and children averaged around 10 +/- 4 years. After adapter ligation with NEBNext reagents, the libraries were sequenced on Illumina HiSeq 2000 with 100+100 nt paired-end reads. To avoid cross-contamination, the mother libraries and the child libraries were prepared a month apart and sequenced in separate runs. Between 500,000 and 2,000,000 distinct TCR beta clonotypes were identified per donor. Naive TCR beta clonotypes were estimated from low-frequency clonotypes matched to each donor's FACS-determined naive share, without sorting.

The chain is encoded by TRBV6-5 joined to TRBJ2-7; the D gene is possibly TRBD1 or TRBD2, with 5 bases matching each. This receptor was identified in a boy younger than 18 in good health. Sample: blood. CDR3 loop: CASGMGPSTQYF. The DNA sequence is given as TGTGCCAGCGGGATGGGACCGTCAACCCAGTACTTC.